This T cell receptor (beta chain) was recovered during a study of technical replicates of blood from a handful of donors. The germline V and J ends were trimmed by 3 bases and 0 bases, with 9 bases remaining between them. This CDR3 is 15 amino acids long. CDR1 KGHSY and CDR2 FQNENV come from the germline V gene. Profiling relied on immunoSEQ multiplex PCR, and the TCRdb table lists in-frame clones only, not all of them. The data contain tens of thousands of clones, over 75% of them singletons. Only a few counts were recorded for this clone. Material for sequencing was PBMCs. This clonotype was sampled from a human donor in good health. Some clones in this sample may be carry-over from other donors' samples. The rearrangement links TRBV16 to TRBJ1-5, with D hard to call. This chain's CDR3 is CASSQGGYSNQPQHF. The CDR3 nucleotides are TGTGCCAGCAGCCAGGGAGGTTATAGCAATCAGCCCCAGCATTTT.